The T cell receptor (beta chain) under discussion was sequenced for a study of T cells in Graves' hyperthyroidism and ophthalmopathy. Study-level results: The majority of expanded thyroid clonotypes above 0.001 also appeared in blood.

This clonotype has at least ten counts. Its cognate antigen is unknown. Trimming removed 5 bases from V and 6 bases from J; junction bases left unmatched: 4. CDR3 length: 13 amino acids. Diagnoses used clinical symptoms, serum thyroxine and TRAb, thyroid ultrasound and orbital computed tomography. Amplification yielded TCR beta CDR3 regions, with RNA transcripts as the source. TCR CDR3 underwent first-round RT-PCR with the HTBI primer set. MiXCR was run by TCRdb on the multiplex PCR reads, yielding one entry per CDR3 protein. The table lists some 460,000 distinct CDR3 sequences, 15% to 19% of them singletons, with roughly 8% in the top ten.

This TCR was sampled from a young woman with Graves' hyperthyroidism. Sequencing was performed on blood. This chain links TRBV12-3 or TRBV12-4 with TRBJ1-2; 9 bases are a match to TRBD1. The CDR3 region has the DNA TGTGCCAGCAGTCAGGGACAGGGAAATGGCTACACCTTC. Translated: CASSQGQGNGYTF.